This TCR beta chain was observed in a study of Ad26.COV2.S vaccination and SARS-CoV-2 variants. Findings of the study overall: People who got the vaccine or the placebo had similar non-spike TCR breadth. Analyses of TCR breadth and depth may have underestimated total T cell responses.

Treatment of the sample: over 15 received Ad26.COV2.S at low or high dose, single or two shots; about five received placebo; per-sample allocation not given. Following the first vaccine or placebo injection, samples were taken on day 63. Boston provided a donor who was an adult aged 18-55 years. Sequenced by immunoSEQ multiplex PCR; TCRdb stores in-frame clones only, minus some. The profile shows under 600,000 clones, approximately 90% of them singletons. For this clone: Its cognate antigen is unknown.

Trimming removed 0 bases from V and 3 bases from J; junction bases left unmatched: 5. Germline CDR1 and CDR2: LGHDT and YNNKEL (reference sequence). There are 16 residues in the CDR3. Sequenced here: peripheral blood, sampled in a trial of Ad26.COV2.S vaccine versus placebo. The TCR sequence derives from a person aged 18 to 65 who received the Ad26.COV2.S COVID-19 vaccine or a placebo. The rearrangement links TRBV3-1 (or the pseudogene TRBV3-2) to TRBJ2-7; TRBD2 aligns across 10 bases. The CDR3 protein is CASSQDRGLANYEQYF. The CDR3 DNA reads TGTGCCAGCAGCCAAGATCGGGGACTAGCGAACTACGAGCAGTACTTC.